This T cell receptor (beta chain) was documented in a study of vaccination and CD4 T cells after COVID-19. Germline V gene data show CDR1 as KGHDR and CDR2 as SFDVKD. The CDR3 has 13 amino acids. V trimming: 9 bases; J trimming: 4 bases; junction bases outside the gene matches: 4. As for treatment: roughly 10-day PBMC culture with coronavirus spike peptide pools or control peptides (ViraFEST assay). This clonotype was seen a handful of times. Its antigen is undetermined. Sequence data for DNA of cultured CD4+ T cells were generated by the Oncomine TCR Beta short-read assay. MiXCR, applied by TCRdb to the PCR reads, yields one record per CDR3 protein. Here the sample spans more than 15,000 distinct CDR3 sequences, roughly 45% being singletons.

This clonotype was obtained from a human donor who received a COVID-19 vaccine. The source material was CD4+ T cells from blood, cultured in vitro, sampled before SARS-CoV-2 vaccination. The rearrangement uses TRBV24-1 and TRBJ2-5; TRBD1 agrees at 10 bases. CDR3 in amino acids: CATRGQGIETQYF. CDR3 bases: TGTGCCACCCGGGGACAGGGGATAGAGACCCAGTACTTC.